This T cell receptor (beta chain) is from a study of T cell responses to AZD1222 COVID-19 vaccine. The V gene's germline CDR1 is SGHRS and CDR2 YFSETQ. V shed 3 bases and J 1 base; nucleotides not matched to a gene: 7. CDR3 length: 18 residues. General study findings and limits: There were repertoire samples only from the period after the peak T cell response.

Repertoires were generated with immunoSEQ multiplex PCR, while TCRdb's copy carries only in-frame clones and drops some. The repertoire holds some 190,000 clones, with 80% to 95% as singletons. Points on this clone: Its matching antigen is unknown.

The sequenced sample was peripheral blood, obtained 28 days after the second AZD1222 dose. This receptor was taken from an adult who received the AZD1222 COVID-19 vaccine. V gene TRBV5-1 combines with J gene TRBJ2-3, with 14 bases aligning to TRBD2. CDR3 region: CASSYGTSGSAGTDTQYF. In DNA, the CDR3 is TGCGCCAGCAGCTATGGGACTAGCGGGAGTGCTGGCACAGATACGCAGTATTTT. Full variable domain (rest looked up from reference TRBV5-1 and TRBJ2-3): KAGVTQTPRYLIKTRGQQVTLSCSPISGHRSVSWYQQTPGQGLQFLFEYFSETQRNKGNFPGRFSGRQFSNSRSEMNVSTLELGDSALYLCASSYGTSGSAGTDTQYFGPGTRLTVL.